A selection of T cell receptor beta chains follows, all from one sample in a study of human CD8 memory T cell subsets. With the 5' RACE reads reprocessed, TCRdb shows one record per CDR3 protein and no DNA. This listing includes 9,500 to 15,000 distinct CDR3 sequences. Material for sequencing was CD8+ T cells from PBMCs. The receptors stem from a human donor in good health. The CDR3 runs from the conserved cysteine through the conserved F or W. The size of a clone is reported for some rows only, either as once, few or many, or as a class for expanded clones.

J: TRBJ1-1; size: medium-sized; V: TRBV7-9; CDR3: CASSSNRGGNTEAFF
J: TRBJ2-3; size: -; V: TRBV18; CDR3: CASSPYVADTDTQYF
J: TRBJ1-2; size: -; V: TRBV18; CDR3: CASSHDRDTRTTNYGYTF
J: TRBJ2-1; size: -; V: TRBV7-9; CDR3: CASSATGNEQFF
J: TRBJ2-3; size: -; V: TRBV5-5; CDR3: CASSLEGSAGASTDTQYF
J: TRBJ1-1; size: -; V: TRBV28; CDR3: CASSVARSNTEAFF
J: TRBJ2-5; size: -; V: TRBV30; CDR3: CAWNSYQETQYF
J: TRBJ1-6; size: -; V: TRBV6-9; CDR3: CASSYDVGAYNSPLHF
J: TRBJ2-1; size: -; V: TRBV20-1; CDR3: CSASRANYNQPNEQFF
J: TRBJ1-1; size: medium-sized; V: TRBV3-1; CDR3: CASSQGPKLNTEAFF
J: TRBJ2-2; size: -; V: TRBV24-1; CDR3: CATSDLGLAGSNTGELFF
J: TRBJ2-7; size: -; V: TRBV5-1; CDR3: CASSLGGADEQYF
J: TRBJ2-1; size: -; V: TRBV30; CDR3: CAWSVVGNEQFF
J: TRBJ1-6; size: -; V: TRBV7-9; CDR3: CASSEEGTNSPLHF
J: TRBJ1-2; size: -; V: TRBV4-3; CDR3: CASSQASTGAIYGYTF
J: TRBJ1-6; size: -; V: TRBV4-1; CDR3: CASSQEGGNSPLHF
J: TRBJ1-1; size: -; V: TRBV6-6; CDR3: CASRDIQGRTNTEAFF
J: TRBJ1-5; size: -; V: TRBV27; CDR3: CASSSVVGQGQGPQHF
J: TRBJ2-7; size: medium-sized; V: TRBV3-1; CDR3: CASSQLSSGYEQYF
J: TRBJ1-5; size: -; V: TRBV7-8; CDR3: CASSLTISNQPQHF
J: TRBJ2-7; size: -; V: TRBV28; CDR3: CASISLDRADYEQYF
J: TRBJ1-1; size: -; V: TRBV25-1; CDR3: CASSTELTENTEAFF
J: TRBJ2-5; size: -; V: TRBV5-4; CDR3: CASIPQGAETQYF
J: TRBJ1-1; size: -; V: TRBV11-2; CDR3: CASSLEAAGTNTEAFF
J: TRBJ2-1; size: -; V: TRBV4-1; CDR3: CASSQDKVNEQFF
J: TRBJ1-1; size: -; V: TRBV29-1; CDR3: CSVDGSPLQGAEAFF
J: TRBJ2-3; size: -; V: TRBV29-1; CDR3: CSVERRDTQYF
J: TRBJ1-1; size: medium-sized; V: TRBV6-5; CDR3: CASSPTARGTEAFF
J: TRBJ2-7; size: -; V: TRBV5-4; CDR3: CASRRELAGPYEQYF
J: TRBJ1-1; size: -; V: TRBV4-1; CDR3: CASSRYSGQVGTEAFF
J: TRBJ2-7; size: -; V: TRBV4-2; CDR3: CASSQGDRYEQYF
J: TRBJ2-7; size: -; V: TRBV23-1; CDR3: CASGPRHGAYYEQYF
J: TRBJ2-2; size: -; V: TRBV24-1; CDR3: CATSDLSFGELFF
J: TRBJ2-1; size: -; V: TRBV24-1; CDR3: CATSDHRRGTSGGHEQFF
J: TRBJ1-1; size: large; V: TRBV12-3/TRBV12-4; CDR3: CASSKGTGKPNTEAFF
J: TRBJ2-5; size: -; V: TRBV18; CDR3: CASSPSDLAGETQYF
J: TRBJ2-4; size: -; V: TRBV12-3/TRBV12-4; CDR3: CASTLSGGQNIQYF
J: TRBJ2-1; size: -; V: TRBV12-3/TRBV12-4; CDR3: CASSWWGYNEQFF
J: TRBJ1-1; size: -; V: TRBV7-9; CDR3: CASRSPGAGYGQPNTEAFF
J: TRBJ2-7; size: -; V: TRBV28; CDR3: CASSTTGGREQYF
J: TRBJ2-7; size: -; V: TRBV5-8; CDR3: CASSPRDGRARDEQYF
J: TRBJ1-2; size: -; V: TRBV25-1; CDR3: CASSERQGANYGYTF
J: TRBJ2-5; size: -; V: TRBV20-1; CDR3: CSASGRESHQETQYF
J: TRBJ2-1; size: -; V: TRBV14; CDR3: CASRNTGDPNNEQFF
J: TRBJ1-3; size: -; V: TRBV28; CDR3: CASSLSSWAGNTIYF
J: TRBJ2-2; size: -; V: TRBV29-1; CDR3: CSVEVLRQGAFGELFF
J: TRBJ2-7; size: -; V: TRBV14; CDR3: CASSLAGEQYF
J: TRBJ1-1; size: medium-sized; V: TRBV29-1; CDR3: CSVGTGGAEAFF
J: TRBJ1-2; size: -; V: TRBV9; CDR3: CASSLHDRVGYGYTF
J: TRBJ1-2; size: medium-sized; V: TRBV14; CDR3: CASSQEHGADYGYTF
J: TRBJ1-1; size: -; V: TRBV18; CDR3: CASSPSFGTGVSVAEAFF
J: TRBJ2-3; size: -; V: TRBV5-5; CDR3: CASSFTPGQGSDTQYF